These T cell receptor beta chains were read from a single sample in a study of regulatory T cells in long-lasting Graves disease. TCRdb called the multiplex PCR reads again in MiXCR, with one record for every CDR3 protein. The sample comprises about 560,000 distinct CDR3 sequences, roughly 16% of which are singletons, and around 12% rests with the top ten. These data were also reused for a study on T cells in Graves' hyperthyroidism and ophthalmopathy.

The sample in question was peripheral blood mononuclear cells (PBMCs), obtained at new diagnosis, from a patient treated with antithyroid drugs. These receptor sequences come from a man between 18 and 29 years old with Graves disease. Each CDR3 is given with its conserved first and last residue. For some rows the clone size is stated as once, few or many, or as a class when expanded; others skip it.

TRBV12-3/TRBV12-4	many	TRBJ2-1	CASSPFGLAVYNEQFF
TRBV7-6	NA	TRBJ2-5	CASSSTTGEETQYF
TRBV12-3/TRBV12-4	many	TRBJ1-2	CASSLAGSGAGTGYTF
TRBV7-9	many	TRBJ2-5	CASSLAAGQGGETQYF
TRBV19	NA	TRBJ2-2	CASRRSQNTGELFF
TRBV3-1	many	TRBJ2-1	CASSLRDRGTNEQFF
TRBV27	NA	TRBJ2-3	CASSFSRLGGADTQYF
TRBV3-1	many	TRBJ1-5	CASSQNLLNQPQHF
TRBV5-8	NA	TRBJ2-5	CASSFPSQETQYF
TRBV5-1	few	TRBJ2-7	CASSYLRGYEQYF
TRBV28	many	TRBJ2-3	CASSSGTLLQYF
TRBV6-2/TRBV6-3	NA	TRBJ2-2	CASSAWGLTKKNTGELFF
TRBV12-3/TRBV12-4	many	TRBJ2-1	CASSQWAGTENAHNEQFF
TRBV7-9	NA	TRBJ1-3	CASSLVLGIGDTIYF
TRBV15	NA	TRBJ2-7	CATSRDTQREQAWNPYEQYF
TRBV7-6	few	TRBJ2-7	CASSLGTGGLGEQYF
TRBV27	many	TRBJ2-7	CASSLVNREYEQYF
TRBV11-2	many	TRBJ2-1	CASSSPRTGAGNEQFF
TRBV3-1	many	TRBJ1-5	CASSQGSGSFSNQPQHF
TRBV12-3/TRBV12-4	few	TRBJ2-3	CASSLRHTSTDTQYF
TRBV6-1	many	TRBJ2-5	CASSQGQGAGETQYF
TRBV5-5	NA	TRBJ2-7	CASSGTGLLSYEQYF
TRBV28	few	TRBJ2-7	CAGSIQGTYEQYF
TRBV12-5	few	TRBJ2-1	CASGLPPGLAGGNEQFF
TRBV29-1	few	TRBJ2-7	CSGWGTEGFRNSYEQYF
TRBV9	once	TRBJ2-1	CASSASSGSQGEQFF